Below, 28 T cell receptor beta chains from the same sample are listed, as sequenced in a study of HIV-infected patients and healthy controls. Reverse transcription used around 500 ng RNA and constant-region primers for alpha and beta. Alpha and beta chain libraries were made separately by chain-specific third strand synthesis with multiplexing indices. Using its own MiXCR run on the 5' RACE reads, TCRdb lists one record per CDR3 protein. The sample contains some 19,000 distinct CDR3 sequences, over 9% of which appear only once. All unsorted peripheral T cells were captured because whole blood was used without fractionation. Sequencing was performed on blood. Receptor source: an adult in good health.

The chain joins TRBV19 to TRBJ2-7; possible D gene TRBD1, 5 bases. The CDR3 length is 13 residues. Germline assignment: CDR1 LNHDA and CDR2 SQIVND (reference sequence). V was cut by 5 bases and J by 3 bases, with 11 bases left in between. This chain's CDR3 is CASSGALDYEQYF. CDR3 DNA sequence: TGTGCCAGTAGTGGGGCCCTCGACTACGAGCAGTACTTC.

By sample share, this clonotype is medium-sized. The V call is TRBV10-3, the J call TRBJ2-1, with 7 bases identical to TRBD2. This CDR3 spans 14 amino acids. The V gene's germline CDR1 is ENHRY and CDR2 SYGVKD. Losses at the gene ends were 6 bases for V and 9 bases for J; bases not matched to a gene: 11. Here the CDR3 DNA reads TGTGCCATCAGGGAGACTAGCCAATCGTCTGAGCAGTTCTTC. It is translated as CAIRETSQSSEQFF.

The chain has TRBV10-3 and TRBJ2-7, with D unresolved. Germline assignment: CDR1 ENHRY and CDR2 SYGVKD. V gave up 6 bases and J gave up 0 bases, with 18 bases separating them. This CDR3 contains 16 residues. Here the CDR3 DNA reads TGTGCCATCAGGAACCGACAAGGGTCGGACTCCTACGAGCAGTACTTC. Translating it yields CAIRNRQGSDSYEQYF.

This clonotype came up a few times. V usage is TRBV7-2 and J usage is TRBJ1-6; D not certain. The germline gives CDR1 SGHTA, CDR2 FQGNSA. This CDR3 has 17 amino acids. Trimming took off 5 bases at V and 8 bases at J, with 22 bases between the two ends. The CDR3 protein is CASSIQSGSTFYSPLHF. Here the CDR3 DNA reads TGTGCCAGCAGCATACAATCGGGTTCGACATTTTATTCACCCCTCCACTTT.

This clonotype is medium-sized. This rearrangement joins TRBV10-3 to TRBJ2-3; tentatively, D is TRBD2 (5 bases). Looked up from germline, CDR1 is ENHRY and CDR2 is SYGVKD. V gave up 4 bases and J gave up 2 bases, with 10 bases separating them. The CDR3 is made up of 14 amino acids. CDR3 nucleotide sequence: TGTGCCATCAGTGGGCGGAGGAACACAGATACGCAGTATTTT. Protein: CAISGRRNTDTQYF.

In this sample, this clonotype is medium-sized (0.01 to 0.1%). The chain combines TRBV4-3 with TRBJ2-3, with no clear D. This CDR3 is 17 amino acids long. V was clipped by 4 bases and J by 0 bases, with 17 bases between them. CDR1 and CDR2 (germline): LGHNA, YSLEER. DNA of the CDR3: TGCGCCAGCAGCCTTGCCTACGGCAGATATAGCACAGATACGCAGTATTTT. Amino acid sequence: CASSLAYGRYSTDTQYF.

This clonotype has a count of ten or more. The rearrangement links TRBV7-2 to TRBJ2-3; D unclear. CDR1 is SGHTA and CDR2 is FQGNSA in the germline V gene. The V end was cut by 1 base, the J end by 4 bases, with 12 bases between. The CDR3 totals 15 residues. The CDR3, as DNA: TGTGCCAGCAGCTTAGGGGTGGCTAGGTCAGATACGCAGTATTTT. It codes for CASSLGVARSDTQYF. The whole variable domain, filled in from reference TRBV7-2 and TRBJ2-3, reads GAGVSQSPSNKVTEKGKDVELRCDPISGHTALYWYRQSLGQGLEFLIYFQGNSAPDKSGLPSDRFSAERTGGSVSTLTIQRTQQEDSAVYLCASSLGVARSDTQYFGPGTRLTVL.

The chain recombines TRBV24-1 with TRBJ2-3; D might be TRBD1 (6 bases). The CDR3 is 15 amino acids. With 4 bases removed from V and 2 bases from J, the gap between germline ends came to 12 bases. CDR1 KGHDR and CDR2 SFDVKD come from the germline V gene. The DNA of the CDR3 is TGTGCCACCAGTGAGCAGGGGCTGGCCACAGATACGCAGTATTTT. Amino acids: CATSEQGLATDTQYF.

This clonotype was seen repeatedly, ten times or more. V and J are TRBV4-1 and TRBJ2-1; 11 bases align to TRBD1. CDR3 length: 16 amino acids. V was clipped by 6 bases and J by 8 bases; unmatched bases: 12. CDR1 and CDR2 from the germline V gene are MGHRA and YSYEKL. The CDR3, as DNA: TGCGCCAGCAGGCTCGTGGGTGGACAGGGGGCACATGAGCAGTTCTTC. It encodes CASRLVGGQGAHEQFF.

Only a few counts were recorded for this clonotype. In nucleotides, the CDR3 is TGCGCCAGCAGCACCGGACAGCTCCAAGAGACCCAGTACTTC. As protein: CASSTGQLQETQYF. V and J are TRBV5-1 and TRBJ2-5; TRBD1 might be the D (6 bases). Deletions cut 4 bases from V and 1 base from J, with 11 bases between. Germline V lookup: CDR1 SGHRS, CDR2 YFSETQ. This CDR3 is 14 amino acids long.

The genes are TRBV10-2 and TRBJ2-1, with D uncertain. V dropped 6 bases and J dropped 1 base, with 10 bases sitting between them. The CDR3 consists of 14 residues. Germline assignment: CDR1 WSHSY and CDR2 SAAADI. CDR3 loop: CASRSLDSYNEQFF. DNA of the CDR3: TGCGCCAGCAGGTCCCTAGATTCCTACAATGAGCAGTTCTTC.

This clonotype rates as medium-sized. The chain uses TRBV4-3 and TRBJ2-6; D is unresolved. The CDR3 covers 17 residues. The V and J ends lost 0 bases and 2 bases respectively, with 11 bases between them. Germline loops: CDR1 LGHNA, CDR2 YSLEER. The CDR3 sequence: CASSQDSSTAGANVLTF. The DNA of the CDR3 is TGCGCCAGCAGCCAAGATTCCTCTACAGCTGGGGCCAACGTCCTGACTTTC.

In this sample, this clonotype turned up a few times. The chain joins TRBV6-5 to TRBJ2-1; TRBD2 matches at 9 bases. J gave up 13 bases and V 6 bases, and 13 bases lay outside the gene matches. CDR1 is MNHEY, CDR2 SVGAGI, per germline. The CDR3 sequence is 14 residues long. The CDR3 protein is CASRSPGLASFQFF. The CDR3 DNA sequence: TGTGCCAGCAGGTCTCCGGGACTAGCCTCTTTCCAGTTCTTC.

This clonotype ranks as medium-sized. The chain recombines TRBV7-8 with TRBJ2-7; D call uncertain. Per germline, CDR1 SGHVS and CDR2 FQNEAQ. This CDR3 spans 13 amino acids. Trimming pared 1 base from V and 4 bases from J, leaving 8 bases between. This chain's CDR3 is CASSLGVGYEQYF. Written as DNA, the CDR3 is TGTGCCAGCAGCTTAGGGGTGGGGTACGAGCAGTACTTC.

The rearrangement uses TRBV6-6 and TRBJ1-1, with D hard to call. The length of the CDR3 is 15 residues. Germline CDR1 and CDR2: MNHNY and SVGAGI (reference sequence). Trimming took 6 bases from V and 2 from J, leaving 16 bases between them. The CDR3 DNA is TGTGCCAGCAGAGCCCCCGGCGCGGTTAACACTGAAGCTTTCTTT. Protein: CASRAPGAVNTEAFF.

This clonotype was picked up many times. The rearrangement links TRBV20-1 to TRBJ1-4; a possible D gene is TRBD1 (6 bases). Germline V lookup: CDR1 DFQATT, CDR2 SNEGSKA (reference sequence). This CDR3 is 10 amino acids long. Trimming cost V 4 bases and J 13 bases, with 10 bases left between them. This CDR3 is CSATTGRLFF. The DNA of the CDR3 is TGCAGTGCTACAACAGGGAGACTGTTTTTT.

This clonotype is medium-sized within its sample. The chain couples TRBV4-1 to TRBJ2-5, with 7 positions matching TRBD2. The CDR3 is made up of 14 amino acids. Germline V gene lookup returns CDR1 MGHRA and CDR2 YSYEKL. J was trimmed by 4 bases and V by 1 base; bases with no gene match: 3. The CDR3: CASSQVVAGETQYF. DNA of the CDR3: TGCGCCAGCAGCCAAGTGGTAGCGGGAGAGACCCAGTACTTC.

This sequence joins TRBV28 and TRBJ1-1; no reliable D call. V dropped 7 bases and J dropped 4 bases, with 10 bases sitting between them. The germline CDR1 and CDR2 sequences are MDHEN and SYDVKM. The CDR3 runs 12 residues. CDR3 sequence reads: CASIVPATEAFF. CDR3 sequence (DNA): TGTGCCAGCATCGTACCAGCCACTGAAGCTTTCTTT.

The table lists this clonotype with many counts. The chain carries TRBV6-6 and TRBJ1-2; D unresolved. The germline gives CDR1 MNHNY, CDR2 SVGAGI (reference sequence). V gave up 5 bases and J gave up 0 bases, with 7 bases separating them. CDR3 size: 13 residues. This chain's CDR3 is CASSPGANYGYTF. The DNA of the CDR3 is TGTGCCAGCAGTCCCGGTGCTAACTATGGCTACACCTTC.

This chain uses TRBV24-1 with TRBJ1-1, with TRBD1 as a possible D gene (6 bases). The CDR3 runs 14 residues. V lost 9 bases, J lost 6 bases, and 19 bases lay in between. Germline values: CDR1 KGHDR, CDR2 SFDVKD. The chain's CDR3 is CATRGLTGGSEAFF. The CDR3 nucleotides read TGTGCCACCCGGGGGCTGACAGGCGGGTCTGAAGCTTTCTTT.

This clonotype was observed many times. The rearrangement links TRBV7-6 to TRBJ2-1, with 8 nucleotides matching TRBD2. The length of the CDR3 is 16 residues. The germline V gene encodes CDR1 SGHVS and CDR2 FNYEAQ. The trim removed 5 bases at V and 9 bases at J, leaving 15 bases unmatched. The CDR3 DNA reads TGTGCCAGCAGCCTAAGACCACAGAGCGGGAGAAGTGAGCAGTTCTTC. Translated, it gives CASSLRPQSGRSEQFF.

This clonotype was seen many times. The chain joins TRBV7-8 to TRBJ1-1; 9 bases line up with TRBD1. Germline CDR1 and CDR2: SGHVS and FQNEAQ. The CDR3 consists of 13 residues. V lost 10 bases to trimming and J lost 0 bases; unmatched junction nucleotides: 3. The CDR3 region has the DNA TGTGCCACCGGACAGGGGATGAACACTGAAGCTTTCTTT. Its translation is CATGQGMNTEAFF.

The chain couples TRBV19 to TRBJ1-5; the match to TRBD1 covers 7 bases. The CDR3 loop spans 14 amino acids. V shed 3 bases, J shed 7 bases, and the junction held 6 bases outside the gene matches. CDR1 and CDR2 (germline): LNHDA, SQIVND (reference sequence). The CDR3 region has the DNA TGTGCCAGTAGTATCTCAGGGGGTAAACAGCCCCAGCATTTT. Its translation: CASSISGGKQPQHF.

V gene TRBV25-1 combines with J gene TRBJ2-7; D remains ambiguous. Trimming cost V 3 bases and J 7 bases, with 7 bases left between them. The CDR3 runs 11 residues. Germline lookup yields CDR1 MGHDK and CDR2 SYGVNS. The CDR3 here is CASSDYKEQYF. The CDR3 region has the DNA TGTGCCAGCAGTGACTACAAGGAGCAGTACTTC.

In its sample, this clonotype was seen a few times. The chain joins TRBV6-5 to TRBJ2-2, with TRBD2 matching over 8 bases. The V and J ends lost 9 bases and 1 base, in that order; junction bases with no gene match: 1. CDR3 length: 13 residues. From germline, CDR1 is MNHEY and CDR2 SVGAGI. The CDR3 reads CASAGGNTGELFF. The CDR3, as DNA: TGTGCCAGTGCGGGAGGGAACACCGGGGAGCTGTTTTTT.

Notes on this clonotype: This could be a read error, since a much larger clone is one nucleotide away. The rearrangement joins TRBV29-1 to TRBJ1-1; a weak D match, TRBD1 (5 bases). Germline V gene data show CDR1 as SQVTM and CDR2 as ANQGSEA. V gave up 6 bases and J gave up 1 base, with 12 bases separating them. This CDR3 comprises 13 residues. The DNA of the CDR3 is TGCAGCGTCAGACAGAGAACGAACACTGAAGCTTTCTTT. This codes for CSVRQRTNTEAFF.

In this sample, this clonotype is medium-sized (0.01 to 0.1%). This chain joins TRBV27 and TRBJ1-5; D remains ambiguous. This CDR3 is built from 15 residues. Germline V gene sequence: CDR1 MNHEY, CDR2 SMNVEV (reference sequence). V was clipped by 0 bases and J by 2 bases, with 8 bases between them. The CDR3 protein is CASSLSWSGNQPQHF. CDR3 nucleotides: TGTGCCAGCAGTTTATCATGGAGTGGCAATCAGCCCCAGCATTTT.

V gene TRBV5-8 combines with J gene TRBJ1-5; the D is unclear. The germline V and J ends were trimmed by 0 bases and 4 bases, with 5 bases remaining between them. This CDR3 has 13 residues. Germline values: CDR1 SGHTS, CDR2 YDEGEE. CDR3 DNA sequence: TGTGCCAGCAGCTTGGGGGCTAATCAGCCCCAGCATTTT. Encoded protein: CASSLGANQPQHF.